Following are 15 T cell receptor beta chains from one sample sequenced in a study of blood T cells in healthy people across ages. For the second PCR, which ran for 7 to 11 cycles, a sample-barcoded 5' primer and a J-beta primer mix were used. TCRdb fed the 5' RACE reads into MiXCR, producing one record per CDR3 protein. In the table there are more than 700,000 distinct CDR3 sequences, approximately 55% of which are singletons. The sample consisted of blood. These receptors all come from a man of 80 years or more in good health.

The table lists this clonotype with a few counts. The J gene is TRBJ1-4, the V gene TRBV14, with a weak D call TRBD1 (6 bases). Germline lookup yields CDR1 SGHDN and CDR2 FVKESK. This CDR3 spans 15 amino acids. V dropped 4 bases and J dropped 3 bases, with 12 bases sitting between them. Here the CDR3 reads CASSPIGQSNEKLFF. The CDR3 DNA reads as TGTGCCAGCAGCCCCATCGGACAGTCTAATGAAAAACTGTTTTTT.

This clonotype came up a few times. This chain joins TRBV20-1 and TRBJ1-2; maybe TRBD1 (6 bases). Germline V gene lookup returns CDR1 DFQATT and CDR2 SNEGSKA (reference sequence). V was trimmed by 0 bases and J by 6 bases, leaving 14 bases between them. CDR3 length: 14 amino acids. In nucleotides, the CDR3 is TGCAGTGCTAGAGACCCGACAGGACGAAATGGCTACACCTTC. Translated: CSARDPTGRNGYTF.

The chain recombines TRBV20-1 with TRBJ1-4, with 10 bases aligning to TRBD1. The germline CDR1 and CDR2 sequences are DFQATT and SNEGSKA (reference sequence). This CDR3 is built from 15 residues. Trimming cost V 6 bases and J 8 bases; bases outside gene matches: 12. The CDR3: CSAPKPGTGVEKLFF. DNA of the CDR3: TGCAGTGCACCAAAACCGGGGACAGGGGTCGAAAAACTGTTTTTT.

Only a few counts were recorded for this clonotype. In DNA form, the CDR3 reads TGTGCCAGCAGCTTAGTAGCACCAGGGGCCAACTATGGCTACACCTTC. It yields the protein CASSLVAPGANYGYTF. V is TRBV7-9 and J is TRBJ1-2, with D maybe TRBD1 (6 bases). Per the germline V gene, CDR1 is SEHNR and CDR2 is FQNEAQ (reference sequence). The CDR3 runs to 16 residues. The V and J ends lost 1 base and 2 bases respectively, with 14 bases between them.

This chain joins TRBV27 and TRBJ2-6; D gene unclear. Germline V CDR1 and CDR2: MNHEY, SMNVEV (reference sequence). V was pared by 7 bases and J by 2 bases, with 6 bases between. CDR3 length: 13 residues. The CDR3 is CASTETGANVLTF. The CDR3 region has the DNA TGTGCCAGCACGGAAACTGGGGCCAACGTCCTGACTTTC.

The chain carries TRBV5-1 and TRBJ2-5, with unresolved D. Judging by the DNA end, TRBJ2-7 fits better; the J call may be wrong. From germline, CDR1 is SGHRS and CDR2 YFSETQ. This CDR3 spans 15 amino acids. The CDR3 sequence: CASSLEAGWSYEQYF. The CDR3 nucleotides read TGCGCCAGCAGCTTGGAGGCAGGCTGGTCCTACGAGCAGTACTTC.

The table lists this clonotype with a few counts. The V gene is TRBV6-6, the J gene TRBJ1-2; TRBD1 might be the D (5 bases). The CDR3 consists of 15 residues. CDR1 and CDR2 from the germline V gene are MNHNY and SVGAGI (reference sequence). V lost 2 bases to trimming and J lost 5 bases, with 15 bases between them. The CDR3 DNA reads TGTGCCAGCAGTTACGACGGGGCCGAAGGATATGGCTACACCTTC. As protein: CASSYDGAEGYGYTF.

This chain connects TRBV20-1 to TRBJ2-7; 7 positions match TRBD2. Germline trimming cut 6 bases from V and 7 bases from J; bases unmatched to any gene: 18. The germline CDR1 and CDR2 sequences are DFQATT and SNEGSKA (reference sequence). The CDR3 consists of 15 residues. CDR3 protein: CSAVNVGAGDREQYF. Here the CDR3 DNA reads TGCAGTGCAGTCAATGTCGGGGCGGGAGATCGGGAGCAGTACTTC.

V usage is TRBV28 and J usage is TRBJ2-6; perhaps TRBD1 as D (5 bases). V lost 6 bases to trimming and J lost 1 base, with 7 bases between them. The CDR3 sequence is 14 residues long. Germline V gives CDR1 MDHEN, CDR2 SYDVKM. The CDR3 region is CASRGLSGANVLTF. CDR3 bases: TGTGCCAGCAGGGGGCTTTCTGGGGCCAACGTCCTGACTTTC.

V and J are TRBV28 and TRBJ2-3, with no clear D. The CDR3 has 13 amino acids. Germline loops: CDR1 MDHEN, CDR2 SYDVKM. V was clipped by 3 bases and J by 6 bases, with 10 bases between them. For the CDR3, the DNA is TGTGCCAGCAGTTTGGCAATAGTGGATACGCAGTATTTT. It translates to CASSLAIVDTQYF.

The chain uses TRBV2 and TRBJ1-5; D not certain. V gave up 7 bases and J gave up 0 bases, with 10 bases separating them. Germline V CDR1 and CDR2: SNHLY, FYNNEI. The CDR3 sequence is 14 residues long. The CDR3, as DNA: TGTGCCAGCACCCAGGCGAATAGCAATCAGCCCCAGCATTTT. Translating it yields CASTQANSNQPQHF.

The chain has TRBV2 and TRBJ2-7; 11 nucleotides line up with TRBD2. Germline trimming cut 5 bases from V and 3 bases from J; bases unmatched to any gene: 3. The CDR3 totals 14 residues. CDR1 is SNHLY, CDR2 FYNNEI, per germline. The CDR3 DNA follows: TGTGCCAGCAGTACTAGCGGGGGAGGCTACGAGCAGTACTTC. Residues: CASSTSGGGYEQYF.

V is TRBV2 and J is TRBJ1-5; 12 bases are shared with TRBD1. CDR3 length: 16 amino acids. Per germline, CDR1 SNHLY and CDR2 FYNNEI. After removal of 4 bases from V and 2 bases from J, the junction contained 3 bases not matched to a gene. CDR3 DNA sequence: TGTGCCAGCAGTGGGGGACAGGGGGCTGGCAATCAGCCCCAGCATTTT. Amino acid sequence: CASSGGQGAGNQPQHF.

The rearrangement links TRBV3-1 to TRBJ2-5; TRBD2 aligns across 10 bases. The DNA end lines up better with TRBJ2-1; the J call may be wrong. Germline V gene lookup returns CDR1 LGHDT and CDR2 YNNKEL (reference sequence). The CDR3 sequence is 14 residues long. Here the CDR3 DNA reads TGTGCCAGCAGCCTCCAGCGGGAGGGAGAGACCCAGTTCTTC. This gives the protein CASSLQREGETQFF.

The chain links TRBV20-1 to TRBJ2-4; 9 bases agree with TRBD2. The DNA end is more similar to TRBJ2-7, so the J call may be wrong. The CDR3 spans 16 residues. Per the germline V gene, CDR1 is DFQATT and CDR2 is SNEGSKA (reference sequence). CDR3 sequence (DNA): TGCAGTGCTAGAGATCCCCCTAGCGGGAAACCCTACGAGCAGTACTTC. Protein: CSARDPPSGKPYEQYF.